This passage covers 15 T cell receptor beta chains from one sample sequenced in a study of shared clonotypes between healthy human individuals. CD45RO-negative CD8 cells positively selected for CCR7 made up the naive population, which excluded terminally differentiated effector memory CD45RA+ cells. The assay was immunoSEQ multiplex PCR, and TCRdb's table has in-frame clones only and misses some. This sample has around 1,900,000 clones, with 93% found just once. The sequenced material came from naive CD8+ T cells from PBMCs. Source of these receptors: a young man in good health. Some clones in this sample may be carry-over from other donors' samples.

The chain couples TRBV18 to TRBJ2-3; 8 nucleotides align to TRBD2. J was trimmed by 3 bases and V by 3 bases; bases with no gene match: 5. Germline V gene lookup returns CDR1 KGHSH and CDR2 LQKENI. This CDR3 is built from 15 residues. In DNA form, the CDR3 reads TGTGCCAGCTCACCCAGCGGGAGCGTGACAGATACGCAGTATTTT. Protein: CASSPSGSVTDTQYF.

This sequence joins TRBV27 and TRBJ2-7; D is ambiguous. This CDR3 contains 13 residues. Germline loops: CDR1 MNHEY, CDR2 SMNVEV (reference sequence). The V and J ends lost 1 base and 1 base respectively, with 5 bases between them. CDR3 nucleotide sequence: TGTGCCAGCAGTTTATATGTTTCCTACGAGCAGTACTTC. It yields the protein CASSLYVSYEQYF.

The CDR3 is CASSQARGGGNEQFF. In DNA form, the CDR3 reads TGCGCCAGCAGCCAAGCCCGGGGGGGAGGCAATGAGCAGTTCTTC. The chain carries TRBV4-1 and TRBJ2-1, with TRBD2 matching over 8 bases. The junction had 5 bases not matched to a gene; V was cut back by 1 base and J by 6 bases. The CDR3 covers 15 residues. Per germline, CDR1 MGHRA and CDR2 YSYEKL.

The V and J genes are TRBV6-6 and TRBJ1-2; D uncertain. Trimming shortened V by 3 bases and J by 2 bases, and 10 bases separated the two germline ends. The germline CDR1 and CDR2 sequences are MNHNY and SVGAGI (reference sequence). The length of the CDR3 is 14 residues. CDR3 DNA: TGTGCCAGCAGTTATCCGGATGTAAACTATGGCTACACCTTC. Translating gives CASSYPDVNYGYTF.

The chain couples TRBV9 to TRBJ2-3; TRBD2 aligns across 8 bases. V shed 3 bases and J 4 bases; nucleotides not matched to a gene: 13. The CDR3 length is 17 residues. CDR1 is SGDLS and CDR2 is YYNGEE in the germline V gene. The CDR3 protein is CASSEPRAVAGSDTQYF. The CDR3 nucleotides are TGTGCCAGCAGCGAACCTCGGGCGGTAGCGGGATCAGATACGCAGTATTTT.

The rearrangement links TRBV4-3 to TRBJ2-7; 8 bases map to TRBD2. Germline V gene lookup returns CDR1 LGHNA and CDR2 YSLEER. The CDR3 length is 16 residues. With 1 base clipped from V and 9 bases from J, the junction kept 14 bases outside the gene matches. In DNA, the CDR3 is TGCGCCAGCAGCCAAGGGCTTCGGGAGGGCTTTCGGGGGCAGTACTTC. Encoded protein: CASSQGLREGFRGQYF.

The CDR3 bases are TGTGCCAGCAGCGTAGGAACCAGTGAAGGGGACGAGCAGTACTTC. It yields the protein CASSVGTSEGDEQYF. The rearrangement links TRBV9 to TRBJ2-7; D is possibly TRBD1 (5 bases). V shed 0 bases and J shed 5 bases, with 15 bases lying between them. The CDR3 consists of 15 residues. The V gene's germline CDR1 is SGDLS and CDR2 YYNGEE.

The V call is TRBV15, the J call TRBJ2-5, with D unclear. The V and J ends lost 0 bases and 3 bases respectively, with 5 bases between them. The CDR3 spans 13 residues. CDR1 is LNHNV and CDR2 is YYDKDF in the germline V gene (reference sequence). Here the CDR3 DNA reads TGTGCCACCAGCAGAGATGCAGAAGAGACCCAGTACTTC. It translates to CATSRDAEETQYF.

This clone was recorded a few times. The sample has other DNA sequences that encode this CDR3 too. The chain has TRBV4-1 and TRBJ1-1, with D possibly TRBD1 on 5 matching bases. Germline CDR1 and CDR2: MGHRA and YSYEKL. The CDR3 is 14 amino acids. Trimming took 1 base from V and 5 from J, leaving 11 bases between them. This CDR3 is CASSQVGEGTEAFF. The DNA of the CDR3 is TGCGCCAGCAGCCAAGTAGGGGAAGGGACTGAAGCTTTCTTT.

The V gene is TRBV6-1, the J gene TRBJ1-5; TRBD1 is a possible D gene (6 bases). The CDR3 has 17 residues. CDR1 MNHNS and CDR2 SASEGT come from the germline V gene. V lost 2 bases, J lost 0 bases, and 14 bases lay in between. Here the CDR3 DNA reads TGTGCCAGCAGTGAATCGGGGGGGCCCTATAGCAATCAGCCCCAGCATTTT. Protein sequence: CASSESGGPYSNQPQHF.

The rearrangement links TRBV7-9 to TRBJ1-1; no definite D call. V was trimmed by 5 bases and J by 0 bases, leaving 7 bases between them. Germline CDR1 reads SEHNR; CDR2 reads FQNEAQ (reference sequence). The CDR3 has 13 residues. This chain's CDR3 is CASSRAMNTEAFF. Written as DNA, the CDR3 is TGTGCCAGCAGCCGGGCGATGAACACTGAAGCTTTCTTT.

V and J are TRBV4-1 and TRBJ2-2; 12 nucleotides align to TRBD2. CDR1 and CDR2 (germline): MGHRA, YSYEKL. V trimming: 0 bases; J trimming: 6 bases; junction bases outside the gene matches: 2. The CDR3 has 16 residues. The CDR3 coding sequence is TGCGCCAGCAGCCAAGAGACTAGCGGGAGTCCCGGGGAGCTGTTTTTT. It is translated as CASSQETSGSPGELFF.

The CDR3 spells CASQSFISWNTEAFF. DNA of the CDR3: TGTGCCAGCCAGAGTTTTATCTCCTGGAACACTGAAGCTTTCTTT. V is TRBV28 and J is TRBJ1-1; the D is unclear. Per germline, CDR1 MDHEN and CDR2 SYDVKM. The germline V and J ends were trimmed by 8 bases and 1 base, with 17 bases remaining between them. The CDR3 covers 15 residues.

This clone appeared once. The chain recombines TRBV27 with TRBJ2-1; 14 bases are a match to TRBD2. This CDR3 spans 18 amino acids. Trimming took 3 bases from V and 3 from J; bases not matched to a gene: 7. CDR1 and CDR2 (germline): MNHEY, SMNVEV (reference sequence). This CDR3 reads CASSLLGTSGSIYNEQFF. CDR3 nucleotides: TGTGCCAGCAGTTTGTTAGGGACTAGCGGGAGTATCTACAATGAGCAGTTCTTC.

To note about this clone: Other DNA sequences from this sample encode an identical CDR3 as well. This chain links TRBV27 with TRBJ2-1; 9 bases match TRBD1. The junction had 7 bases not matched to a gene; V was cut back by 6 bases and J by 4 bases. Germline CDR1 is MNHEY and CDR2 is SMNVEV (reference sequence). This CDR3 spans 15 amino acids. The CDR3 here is CASSRGTGSYNEQFF. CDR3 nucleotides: TGTGCCAGCAGCCGGGGGACAGGGAGTTACAATGAGCAGTTCTTC.